This T cell receptor (beta chain) was sequenced in a study of technical replicates of blood from a few donors. Sequenced by immunoSEQ multiplex PCR; TCRdb stores in-frame clones only, minus some. This table holds just under 100,000 clones, roughly 96% found once. Germline lookup yields CDR1 LNHNV and CDR2 YYDKDF (reference sequence). The ends lost 3 bases at V and 4 bases at J; junction bases unmatched: 12. The CDR3 covers 19 residues. Sequencing was done on a sample of T cells isolated from PBMCs. The sequence was obtained from a human donor in good health. The chain uses TRBV15 and TRBJ2-1, with 13 bases that match TRBD2. CDR3 sequence reads: CATSRRTPGLAGSYNEQFF. The CDR3 nucleotides are TGTGCCACCAGCAGGCGAACACCGGGACTAGCGGGATCGTACAATGAGCAGTTCTTC. Filled out from reference TRBV15 and TRBJ2-1, the complete variable domain reads DAMVIQNPRYQVTQFGKPVTLSCSQTLNHNVMYWYQQKSSQAPKLLFHYYDKDFNNEADTPDNFQSRRPNTSFCFLDIRSPGLGDTAMYLCATSRRTPGLAGSYNEQFFGPGTRLTVL.